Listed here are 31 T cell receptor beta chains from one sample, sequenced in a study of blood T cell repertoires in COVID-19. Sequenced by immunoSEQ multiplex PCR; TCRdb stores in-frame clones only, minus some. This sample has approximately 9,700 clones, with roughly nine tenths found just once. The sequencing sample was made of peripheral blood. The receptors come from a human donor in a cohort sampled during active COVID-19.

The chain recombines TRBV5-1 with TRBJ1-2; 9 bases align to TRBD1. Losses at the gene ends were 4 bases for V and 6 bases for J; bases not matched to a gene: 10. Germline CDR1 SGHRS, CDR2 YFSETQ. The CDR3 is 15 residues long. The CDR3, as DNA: TGCGCCAGCAGCGCCGGACAGGGGACCTATGATGGCTACACCTTC. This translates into CASSAGQGTYDGYTF.

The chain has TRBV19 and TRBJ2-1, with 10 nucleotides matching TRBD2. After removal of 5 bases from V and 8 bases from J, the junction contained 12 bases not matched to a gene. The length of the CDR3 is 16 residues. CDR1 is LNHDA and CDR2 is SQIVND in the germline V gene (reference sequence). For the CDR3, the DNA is TGTGCCAGTAGTCCTGCCAGAGGACTAGCGGCCGATGAGCAGTTCTTC. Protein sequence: CASSPARGLAADEQFF.

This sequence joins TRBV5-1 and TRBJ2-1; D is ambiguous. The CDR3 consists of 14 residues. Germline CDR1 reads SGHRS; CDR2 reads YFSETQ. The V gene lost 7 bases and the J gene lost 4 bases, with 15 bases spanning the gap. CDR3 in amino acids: CASSAYSSYNEQFF. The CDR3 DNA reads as TGCGCCAGCTCAGCTTATAGCTCTTACAATGAGCAGTTCTTC.

The chain's CDR3 is CASSLTGDSYNEQFF. In DNA form, the CDR3 reads TGCGCCAGCAGCTTGACAGGAGACTCCTACAATGAGCAGTTCTTC. The chain employs TRBV5-1 and TRBJ2-1; D possibly corresponds to TRBD1 (5 bases). CDR3 length equals 15 residues. With 1 base removed from V and 0 bases from J, the gap between germline ends came to 8 bases. The germline CDR1 and CDR2 sequences are SGHRS and YFSETQ.

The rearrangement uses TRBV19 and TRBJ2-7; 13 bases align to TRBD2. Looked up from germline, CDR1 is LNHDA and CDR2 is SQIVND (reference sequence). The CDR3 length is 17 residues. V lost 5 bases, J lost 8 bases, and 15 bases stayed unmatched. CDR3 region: CASSSKGGLAGAMQQYF. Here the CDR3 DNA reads TGTGCCAGTAGTTCGAAGGGCGGACTAGCGGGGGCAATGCAGCAGTACTTC.

DNA for the CDR3: TGTGCCTGGAGTACCCCTGGGGCCGCAGCTAACTATGGCTACACCTTC. Translating gives CAWSTPGAAANYGYTF. The chain joins TRBV30 to TRBJ1-2, with a possible D match to TRBD1 (5 bases). Germline-derived CDR1 and CDR2 are GTSNPN and SVGIG (reference sequence). The CDR3 runs to 16 residues. Trimming shortened V by 2 bases and J by 0 bases, and 16 bases separated the two germline ends.

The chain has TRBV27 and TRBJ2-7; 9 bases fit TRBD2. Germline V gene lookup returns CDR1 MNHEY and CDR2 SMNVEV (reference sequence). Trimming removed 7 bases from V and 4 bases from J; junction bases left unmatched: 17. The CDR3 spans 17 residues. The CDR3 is CASTGRGGRHGGYEQYF. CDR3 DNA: TGTGCCAGCACAGGGCGGGGGGGCCGGCACGGAGGATACGAGCAGTACTTC.

CDR3 nucleotides: TGTGCCAGCAGCTTTGGGGGGGGGACTGAAGCTTTCTTT. Translation gives CASSFGGGTEAFF. This chain links TRBV11-2 with TRBJ1-1; maybe TRBD1 (5 bases). CDR3 length equals 13 residues. Per germline, CDR1 SGHAT and CDR2 FQNNGV. Trimming stripped 3 bases from V and 5 bases from J, with 10 bases between.

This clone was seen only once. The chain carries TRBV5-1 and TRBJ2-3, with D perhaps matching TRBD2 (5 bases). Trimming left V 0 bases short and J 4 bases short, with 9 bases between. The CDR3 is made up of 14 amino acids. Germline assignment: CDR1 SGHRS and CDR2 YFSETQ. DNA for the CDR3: TGCGCCAGCAGCTTGGGCGGGTTACCAGATACGCAGTATTTT. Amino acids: CASSLGGLPDTQYF.

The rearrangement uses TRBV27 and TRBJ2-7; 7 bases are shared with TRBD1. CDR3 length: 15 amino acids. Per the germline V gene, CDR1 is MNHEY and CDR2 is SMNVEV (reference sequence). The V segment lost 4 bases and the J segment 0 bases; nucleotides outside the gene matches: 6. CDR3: CASSSLTGPSYEQYF. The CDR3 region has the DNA TGTGCCAGCAGTTCTCTGACAGGGCCCTCCTACGAGCAGTACTTC.

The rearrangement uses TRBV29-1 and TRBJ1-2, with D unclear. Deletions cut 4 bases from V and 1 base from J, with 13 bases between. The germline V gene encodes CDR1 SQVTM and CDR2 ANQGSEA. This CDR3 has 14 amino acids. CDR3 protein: CSVGGRLINYGYTF. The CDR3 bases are TGCAGCGTTGGAGGGAGATTGATTAACTATGGCTACACCTTC.

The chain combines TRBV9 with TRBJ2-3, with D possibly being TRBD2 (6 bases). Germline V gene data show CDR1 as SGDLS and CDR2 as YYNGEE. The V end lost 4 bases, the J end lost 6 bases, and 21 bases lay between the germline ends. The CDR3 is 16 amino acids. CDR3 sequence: CASSPTSRPGVDTQYF. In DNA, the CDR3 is TGTGCCAGCAGCCCCACTAGCCGCCCCGGGGTGGATACGCAGTATTTT.

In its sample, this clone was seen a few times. CDR3 residues: CASTRGAGHPGELFF. CDR3 DNA sequence: TGTGCCAGCACCCGAGGGGCGGGGCACCCCGGGGAGCTGTTTTTT. This chain joins TRBV6-5 and TRBJ2-2; a weak D match, TRBD2 (6 bases). CDR3 length equals 15 residues. V was shortened by 7 bases and J by 6 bases, with 18 bases between the two germline ends. Per germline, CDR1 MNHEY and CDR2 SVGAGI.

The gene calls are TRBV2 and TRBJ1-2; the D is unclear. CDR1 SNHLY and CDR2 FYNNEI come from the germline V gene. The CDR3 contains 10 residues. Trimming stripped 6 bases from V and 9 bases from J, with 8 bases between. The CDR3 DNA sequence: TGTGCCAGCAGCGCCGGGAGCTACACCTTC. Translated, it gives CASSAGSYTF.

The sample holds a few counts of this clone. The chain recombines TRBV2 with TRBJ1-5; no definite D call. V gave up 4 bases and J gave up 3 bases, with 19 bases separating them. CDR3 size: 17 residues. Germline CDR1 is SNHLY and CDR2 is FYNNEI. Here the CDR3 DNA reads TGTGCCAGCAGTGCAAATGGTGAGGAGTTAGACAATCAGCCCCAGCATTTT. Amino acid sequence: CASSANGEELDNQPQHF.

The CDR3 coding sequence is TGCGCCAGCAGTGAGGGACTAGTGGGTGAGAACGGGGAGCTGTTTTTT. It translates to CASSEGLVGENGELFF. The J gene is TRBJ2-2, the V gene TRBV10-2, with 7 bases fitting TRBD2. Germline V CDR1 and CDR2: WSHSY, SAAADI. With V trimmed by 2 bases and J by 7 bases, 10 bases remained unmatched. This CDR3 spans 16 amino acids.

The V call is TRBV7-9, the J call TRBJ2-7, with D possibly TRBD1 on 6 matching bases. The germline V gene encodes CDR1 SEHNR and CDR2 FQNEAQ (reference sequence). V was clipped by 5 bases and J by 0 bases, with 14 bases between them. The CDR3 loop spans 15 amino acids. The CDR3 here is CASSPRDTSSYEQYF. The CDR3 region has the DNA TGTGCCAGCAGCCCCCGGGACACGAGCTCCTACGAGCAGTACTTC.

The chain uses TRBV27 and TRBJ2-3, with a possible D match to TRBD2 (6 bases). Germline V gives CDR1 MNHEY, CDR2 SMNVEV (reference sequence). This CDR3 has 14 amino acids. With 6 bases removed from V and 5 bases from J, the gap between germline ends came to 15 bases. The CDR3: CASSPGGRGDTQYF. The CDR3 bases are TGTGCCAGCAGCCCCGGGGGACGGGGAGATACGCAGTATTTT.

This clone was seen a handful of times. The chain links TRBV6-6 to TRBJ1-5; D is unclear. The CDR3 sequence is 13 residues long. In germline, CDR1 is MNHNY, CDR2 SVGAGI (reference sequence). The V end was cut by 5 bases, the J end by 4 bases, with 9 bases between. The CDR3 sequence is CASSGTLNQPQHF. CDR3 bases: TGTGCCAGCAGTGGCACACTAAATCAGCCCCAGCATTTT.

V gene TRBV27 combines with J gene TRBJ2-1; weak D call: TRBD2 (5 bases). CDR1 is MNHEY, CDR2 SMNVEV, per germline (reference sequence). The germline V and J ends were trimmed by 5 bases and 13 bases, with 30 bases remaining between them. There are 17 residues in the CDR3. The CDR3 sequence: CASSHSSGSNMEDHQFF. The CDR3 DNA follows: TGTGCCAGCAGTCACTCCTCGGGCTCTAATATGGAGGATCATCAGTTCTTC.

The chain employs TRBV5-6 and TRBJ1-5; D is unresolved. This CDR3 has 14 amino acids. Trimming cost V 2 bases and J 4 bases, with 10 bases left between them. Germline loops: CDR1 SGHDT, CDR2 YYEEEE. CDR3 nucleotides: TGTGCCAGCAGCTTCGGACTGAGTAATCAGCCCCAGCATTTT. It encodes CASSFGLSNQPQHF.

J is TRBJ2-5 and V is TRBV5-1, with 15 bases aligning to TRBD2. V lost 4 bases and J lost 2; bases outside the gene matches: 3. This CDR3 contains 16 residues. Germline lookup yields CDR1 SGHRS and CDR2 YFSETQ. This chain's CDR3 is CASSPGTSGGQETQYF. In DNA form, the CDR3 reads TGCGCCAGCAGCCCAGGGACTAGCGGGGGGCAAGAGACCCAGTACTTC. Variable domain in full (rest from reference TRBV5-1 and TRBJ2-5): KAGVTQTPRYLIKTRGQQVTLSCSPISGHRSVSWYQQTPGQGLQFLFEYFSETQRNKGNFPGRFSGRQFSNSRSEMNVSTLELGDSALYLCASSPGTSGGQETQYFGPGTRLLVL.

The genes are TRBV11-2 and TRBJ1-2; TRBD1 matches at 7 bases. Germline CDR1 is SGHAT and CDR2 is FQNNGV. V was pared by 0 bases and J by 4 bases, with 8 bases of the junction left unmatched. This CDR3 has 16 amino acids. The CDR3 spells CASSLEGTVQLYGYTF. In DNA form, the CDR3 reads TGTGCCAGCAGCTTAGAGGGGACAGTGCAACTCTATGGCTACACCTTC.

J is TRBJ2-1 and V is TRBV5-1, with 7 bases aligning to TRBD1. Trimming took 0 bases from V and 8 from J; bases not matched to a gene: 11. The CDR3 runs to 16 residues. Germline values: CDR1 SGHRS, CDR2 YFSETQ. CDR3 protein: CASSLGAGGSKHEQFF. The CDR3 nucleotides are TGCGCCAGCAGCTTGGGGGCAGGGGGTTCGAAACATGAGCAGTTCTTC.

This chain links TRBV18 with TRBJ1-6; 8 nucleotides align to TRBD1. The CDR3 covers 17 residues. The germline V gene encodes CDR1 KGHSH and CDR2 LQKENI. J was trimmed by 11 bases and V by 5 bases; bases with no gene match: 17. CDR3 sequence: CASSSISMTGEGAPLHF. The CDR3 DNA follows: TGTGCCAGCTCATCAATTTCGATGACAGGGGAGGGGGCACCCCTCCACTTT.

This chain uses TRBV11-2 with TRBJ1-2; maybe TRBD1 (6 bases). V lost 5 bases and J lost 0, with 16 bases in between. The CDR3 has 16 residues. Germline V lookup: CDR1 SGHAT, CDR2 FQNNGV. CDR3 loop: CASSPAGTRTNYGYTF. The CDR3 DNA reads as TGTGCCAGCAGCCCAGCCGGGACAAGGACTAACTATGGCTACACCTTC.

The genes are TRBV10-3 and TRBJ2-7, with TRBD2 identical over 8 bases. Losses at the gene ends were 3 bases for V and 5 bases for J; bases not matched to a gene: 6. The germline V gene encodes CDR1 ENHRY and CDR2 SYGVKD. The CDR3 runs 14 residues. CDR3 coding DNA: TGTGCCATCAGTGAAGGCGGGGGGATCGACGAGCAGTACTTC. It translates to CAISEGGGIDEQYF.

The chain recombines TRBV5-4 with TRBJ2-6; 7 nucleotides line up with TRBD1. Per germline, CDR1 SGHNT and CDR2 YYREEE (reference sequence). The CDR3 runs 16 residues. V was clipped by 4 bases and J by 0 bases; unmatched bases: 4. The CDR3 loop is CASSLGQPSGANVLTF. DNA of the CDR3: TGTGCCAGCAGCCTGGGACAGCCCTCTGGGGCCAACGTCCTGACTTTC.

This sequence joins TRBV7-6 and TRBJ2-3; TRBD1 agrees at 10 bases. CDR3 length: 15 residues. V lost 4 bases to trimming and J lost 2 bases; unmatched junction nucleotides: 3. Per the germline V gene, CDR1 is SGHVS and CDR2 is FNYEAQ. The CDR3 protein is CASSSGQGHTDTQYF. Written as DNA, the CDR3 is TGTGCCAGCAGCTCGGGACAGGGGCACACAGATACGCAGTATTTT.

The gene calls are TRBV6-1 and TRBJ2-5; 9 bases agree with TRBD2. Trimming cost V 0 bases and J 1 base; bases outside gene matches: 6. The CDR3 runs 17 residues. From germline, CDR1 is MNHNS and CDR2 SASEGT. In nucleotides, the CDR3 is TGTGCCAGCAGTGAAGCGATCCCAGCGGGGGGCCAAGAGACCCAGTACTTC. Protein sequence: CASSEAIPAGGQETQYF.

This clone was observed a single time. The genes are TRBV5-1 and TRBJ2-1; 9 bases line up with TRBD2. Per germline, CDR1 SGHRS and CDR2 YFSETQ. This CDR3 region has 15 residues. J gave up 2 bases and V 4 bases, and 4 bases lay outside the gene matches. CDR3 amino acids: CASSIAGETYNEQFF. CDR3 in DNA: TGCGCCAGCAGCATAGCGGGGGAGACCTACAATGAGCAGTTCTTC.